This TCR beta chain was recorded in a study of shared clonotypes between healthy human individuals. Division of CD4+ cells produced a CD45RA+ naive subset and a CD45RA-negative memory subset. Study-wide findings and caveats: The researchers took only blood, and tissue repertoires probably look different. Sorted-subset sequencing was shown by rarefaction to be incomplete despite large depth.

An assay was performed, and its level was deep. The table came from immunoSEQ multiplex PCR; TCRdb's copy has only in-frame clones and leaves some out. The data contain 1,100,000 or so clones, around three quarters of them singletons. The sample holds many counts of this clone. Its target is not known. The CDR3 spans 14 residues. Looked up from germline, CDR1 is GTSNPN and CDR2 is SVGIG (reference sequence). Between the trimmed V and J ends, which lost 5 bases and 0 bases, there was a span of 11 bases. Source material: memory CD4+ T cells from PBMCs. The sample's subset: CD45RA-negative fraction. The TCR originated in a man between 18 and 29 years old in good health. Some clones in this sample may be carry-over from other donors' samples. V usage is TRBV30 and J usage is TRBJ1-3, with D possibly TRBD1 on 6 matching bases. CDR3 nucleotides: TGTGCCTGGTGGACAGTAGGCTCTGGAAACACCATATATTTT. Its protein is CAWWTVGSGNTIYF.